The 15 T cell receptor beta chains below were found in one sample sequenced in a study of cytomegalovirus exposure and HLA in healthy donors. Data came from immunoSEQ multiplex PCR; TCRdb stores just in-frame clones and leaves some out. The sample lists more than 110,000 clones; about 95% were seen once. Sequences were obtained from PBMCs. The origin of the receptors is a man between 18 and 35 years old in good health and CMV-seropositive.

The gene calls are TRBV29-1 and TRBJ2-1; 15 positions match TRBD2. CDR1 and CDR2 (germline): SQVTM, ANQGSEA. V dropped 0 bases and J dropped 9; count of bases not matched to a gene: 0. This CDR3 region has 14 residues. The CDR3 nucleotides are TGCAGCGTTGAAGAGGGACTAGCGGGAGGTGAGCAGTTCTTC. It yields the protein CSVEEGLAGGEQFF.

The chain has TRBV18 and TRBJ2-7; D perhaps matches TRBD2 (6 bases). V lost 3 bases and J 3 bases, leaving 9 bases between the germline ends. The CDR3 totals 13 residues. Germline CDR1 KGHSH, CDR2 LQKENI. CDR3 nucleotides: TGTGCCAGCTCACCGGGACTCTTCTACGAGCAGTACTTC. Its protein product is CASSPGLFYEQYF.

The chain has TRBV9 and TRBJ2-4, with 9 bases matching TRBD2. V gave up 0 bases and J gave up 2 bases; unmatched junction bases: 3. Germline assignment: CDR1 SGDLS and CDR2 YYNGEE. The CDR3 length is 16 residues. CDR3 sequence reads: CASSVGSGSSKNIQYF. For the CDR3, the DNA is TGTGCCAGCAGCGTAGGTAGCGGGAGCTCCAAAAACATTCAGTACTTC.

J is TRBJ2-5 and V is TRBV11-2, with 10 bases identical to TRBD2. The junction had 8 bases not matched to a gene; V was cut back by 5 bases and J by 2 bases. The CDR3 contains 16 residues. Germline V lookup: CDR1 SGHAT, CDR2 FQNNGV. CDR3 nucleotides: TGTGCCAGCAGCCTGGGGACTAGCGTGATTCAAGAGACCCAGTACTTC. Protein: CASSLGTSVIQETQYF. The variable domain in full, completed from reference TRBV11-2 and TRBJ2-5, reads EAGVAQSPRYKIIEKRQSVAFWCNPISGHATLYWYQQILGQGPKLLIQFQNNGVVDDSQLPKDRFSAERLKGVDSTLKIQPAKLEDSAVYLCASSLGTSVIQETQYFGPGTRLLVL.

The chain joins TRBV5-1 to TRBJ2-1, with D possibly being TRBD2 (5 bases). The CDR3 has 16 amino acids. Looked up from germline, CDR1 is SGHRS and CDR2 is YFSETQ. Trimming took 4 bases from V and 0 from J, leaving 14 bases between them. CDR3 sequence reads: CASSGGSQTSYNEQFF. DNA of the CDR3: TGCGCCAGCAGCGGAGGTTCCCAGACCTCCTACAATGAGCAGTTCTTC.

This chain links TRBV9 with TRBJ1-6; TRBD1 matches at 8 bases. Per the germline V gene, CDR1 is SGDLS and CDR2 is YYNGEE. The CDR3 consists of 15 residues. V lost 1 base to trimming and J lost 6 bases; unmatched junction nucleotides: 3. The CDR3 spells CASSVQGAGNSPLHF. The CDR3 bases are TGTGCCAGCAGCGTACAGGGGGCAGGTAATTCACCCCTCCACTTT.

The V gene is TRBV13, the J gene TRBJ1-1; no clear D. Trimming removed 6 bases at V and 4 bases at J, with 15 bases between. CDR1 and CDR2 from the germline V gene are PRHDT and FYEKMQ (reference sequence). The CDR3 sequence is 14 residues long. The chain's CDR3 is CASSPAEVVTEAFF. As DNA, the CDR3 is TGTGCCAGCAGTCCAGCAGAGGTGGTCACTGAAGCTTTCTTT. Looking up the rest from reference TRBV13 and TRBJ1-1 gives the full variable domain: AAGVIQSPRHLIKEKRETATLKCYPIPRHDTVYWYQQGPGQDPQFLISFYEKMQSDKGSIPDRFSAQQFSDYHSELNMSSLELGDSALYFCASSPAEVVTEAFFGQGTRLTVV.

This clone came up once. The chain uses TRBV11-1 and TRBJ2-1; tentatively, D is TRBD2 (5 bases). Germline CDR1 is SGHAT and CDR2 is FQDESV (reference sequence). The CDR3 extends over 17 amino acids. The V and J ends lost 0 bases and 2 bases respectively, with 14 bases between them. This CDR3 reads CASSLANGGLTYNEQFF. CDR3 DNA sequence: TGTGCCAGCAGCTTAGCGAATGGAGGCCTTACCTACAATGAGCAGTTCTTC.

The V and J genes are TRBV7-9 and TRBJ1-2, with a weak D call TRBD1 (5 bases). The germline V gene has CDR1 SEHNR and CDR2 FQNEAQ (reference sequence). The CDR3 length is 13 residues. The V gene lost 3 bases and the J gene lost 6 bases, with 11 bases spanning the gap. CDR3 sequence reads: CASSLGSGDGYTF. In DNA form, the CDR3 reads TGTGCCAGCAGCTTGGGTTCGGGGGATGGCTACACCTTC.

The rearrangement uses TRBV11-3 and TRBJ2-3; unclear D gene. The V gene's germline CDR1 is SGHNT and CDR2 YENEEA. This CDR3 has 9 residues. The CDR3 loop reads CPSTDTQYF. As DNA, the CDR3 is TGTCCTAGCACAGATACGCAGTATTTT.

This CDR3 is CASSDRDKKDTQYF. CDR3 coding DNA: TGTGCCAGCAGCGATCGGGACAAAAAAGATACGCAGTATTTT. The J gene is TRBJ2-3, the V gene TRBV5-6, with D possibly being TRBD1 (6 bases). The CDR3 sequence is 14 residues long. The V gene's germline CDR1 is SGHDT and CDR2 YYEEEE. V lost 4 bases, J lost 5 bases, and 14 bases lay in between.

The chain links TRBV27 to TRBJ2-7; 7 positions match TRBD2. The CDR3 has 17 residues. The germline V gene encodes CDR1 MNHEY and CDR2 SMNVEV (reference sequence). J was trimmed by 7 bases and V by 7 bases; bases with no gene match: 22. The CDR3 bases are TGTGCCAGCATCTCCGCTCCGTTGGGGAGGGCCACGGGGGAGCAGTACTTC. Translation gives CASISAPLGRATGEQYF.

The chain carries TRBV9 and TRBJ2-7, with 13 bases matching TRBD2. Germline CDR1 SGDLS, CDR2 YYNGEE. The CDR3 covers 17 residues. Trimming took 0 bases from V and 4 from J; bases not matched to a gene: 7. CDR3: CASSVDELAGGPYEQYF. CDR3 DNA sequence: TGTGCCAGCAGCGTAGACGAACTAGCGGGAGGGCCGTACGAGCAGTACTTC.

The gene calls are TRBV5-4 and TRBJ1-2; D gene uncertain. In germline, CDR1 is SGHNT, CDR2 YYREEE (reference sequence). The CDR3 totals 13 residues. The germline V and J ends were trimmed by 0 bases and 8 bases, with 11 bases remaining between them. CDR3 residues: CASSLDMERGYTF. In nucleotides, the CDR3 is TGTGCCAGCAGCTTGGATATGGAGAGGGGCTACACCTTC.

The chain recombines TRBV5-1 with TRBJ2-1; 12 bases match TRBD2. Losses at the gene ends were 6 bases for V and 5 bases for J; bases not matched to a gene: 3. The CDR3 length is 14 residues. The germline V gene encodes CDR1 SGHRS and CDR2 YFSETQ. The DNA of the CDR3 is TGCGCCAGCATAGGACTAGCGGGACACAATGAGCAGTTCTTC. Residues: CASIGLAGHNEQFF.